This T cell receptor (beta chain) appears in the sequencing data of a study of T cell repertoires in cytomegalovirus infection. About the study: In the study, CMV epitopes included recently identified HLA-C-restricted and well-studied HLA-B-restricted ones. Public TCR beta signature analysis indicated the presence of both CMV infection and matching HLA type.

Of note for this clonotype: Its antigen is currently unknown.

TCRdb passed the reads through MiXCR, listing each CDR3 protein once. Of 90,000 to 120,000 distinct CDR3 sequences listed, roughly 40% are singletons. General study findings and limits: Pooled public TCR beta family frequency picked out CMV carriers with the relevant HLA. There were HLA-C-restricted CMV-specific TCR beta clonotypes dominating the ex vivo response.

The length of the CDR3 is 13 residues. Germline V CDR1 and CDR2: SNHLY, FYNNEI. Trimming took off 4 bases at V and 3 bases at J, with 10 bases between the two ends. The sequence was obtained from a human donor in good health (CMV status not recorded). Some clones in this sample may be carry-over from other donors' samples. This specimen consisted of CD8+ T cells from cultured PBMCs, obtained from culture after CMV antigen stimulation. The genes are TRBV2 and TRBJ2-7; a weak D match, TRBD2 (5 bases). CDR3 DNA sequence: TGTGCCAGCAGTGGCGGAGGAGACTACGAGCAGTACTTC. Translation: CASSGGGDYEQYF.